Below, 2 T cell receptor beta chains from the same sample are listed, as sequenced in a study of monozygotic twins with inflammatory bowel disease. Reanalyzing the 5' RACE reads, TCRdb keeps one entry per CDR3 protein, without DNA. This sample's table has roughly 150,000 distinct CDR3 sequences. Sequenced input: blood. The source of these receptors is a human donor with ulcerative colitis or Crohn's disease, or a healthy co-twin of an affected twin (not recorded which).

This chain connects TRBV20-1 to TRBJ2-7; TCRdb's D call, TRBD1, is unchecked because there is no DNA. There are 15 residues in the CDR3. Germline CDR1 DFQATT, CDR2 SNEGSKA (reference sequence). CDR3 amino acids: CSAREHPWGASEQYF.

The CDR3: CASSQDRDGAYEQYF. The chain is built from TRBV3-1 and TRBJ2-7; lacking DNA, the TRBD1 call made by TCRdb goes unchecked. This CDR3 is built from 15 residues. Germline V gene sequence: CDR1 LGHDT, CDR2 YNNKEL (reference sequence).